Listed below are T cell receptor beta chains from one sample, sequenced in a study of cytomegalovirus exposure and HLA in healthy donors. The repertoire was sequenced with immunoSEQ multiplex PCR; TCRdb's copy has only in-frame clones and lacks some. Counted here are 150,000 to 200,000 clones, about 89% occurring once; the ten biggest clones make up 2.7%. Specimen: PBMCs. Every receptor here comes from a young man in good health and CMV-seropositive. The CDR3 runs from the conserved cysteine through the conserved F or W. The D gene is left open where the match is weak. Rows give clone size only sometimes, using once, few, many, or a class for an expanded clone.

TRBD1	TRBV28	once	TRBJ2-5	TGTGCCAGCAGTTTTCTGGGACAGGGACGGGAGACCCAGTACTTC	CASSFLGQGRETQYF
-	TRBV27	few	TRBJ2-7	TGTGCCAGCAAAAGCGGGTACGAGCAGTACTTC	CASKSGYEQYF
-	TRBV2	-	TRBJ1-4	TGTGCCAGCAGTGTTCCCACCGGGGGGGAAAAACTGTTTTTT	CASSVPTGGEKLFF
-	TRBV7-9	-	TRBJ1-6	TGTGCCAGCAGCTTAGCGCGGATGCGTAGCTCACCCCTCCACTTT	CASSLARMRSSPLHF
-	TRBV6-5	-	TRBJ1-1	TGTGCCAGCAGATTTCCCGGACAGCCTACTGAAGCTTTCTTT	CASRFPGQPTEAFF
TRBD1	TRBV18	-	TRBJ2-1	TGTGCCAGCTCACCACTAATCCCGGGACAGGGAGGGAAGGAAAATGAGCAGTTCTTC	CASSPLIPGQGGKENEQFF
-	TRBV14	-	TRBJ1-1	TGTGCCAGCAGCCTACAGGGTTACACTGAAGCTTTCTTT	CASSLQGYTEAFF
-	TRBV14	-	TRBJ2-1	TGTGCCAGCAGCCAAACAGATTACAATGAGCAGTTCTTC	CASSQTDYNEQFF
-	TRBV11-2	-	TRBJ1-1	TGTGCCAGCAGCCCATTATCCGGGGGGGAAGCTTTCTTT	CASSPLSGGEAFF
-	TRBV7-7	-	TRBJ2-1	TGTGCTAGCAGCCGCCTCGACACTAGCTACAATGAGCAGTTCTTC	CASSRLDTSYNEQFF
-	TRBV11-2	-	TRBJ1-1	TGTGCCAGCAGTACGCCAGGAGGGACTGAAGCTTTCTTT	CASSTPGGTEAFF
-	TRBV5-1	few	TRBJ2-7	TGCGCCAGCAGCATCCTCCCGGGGGCCTACGAGCAGTACTTC	CASSILPGAYEQYF
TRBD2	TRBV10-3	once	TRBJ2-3	TGTGCCATCAGGGGGGTCGGAGCGGGGGGCAGAGCTACGCAGTATTTT	CAIRGVGAGGRATQYF
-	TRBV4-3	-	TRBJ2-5	TGCGCCAGCAGCCAAGGGGTAGGGAGGCAAGAGACCCAGTACTTC	CASSQGVGRQETQYF
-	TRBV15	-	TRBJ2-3	TGTGCCACCCGGGGATGGATTTCAGATACGCAGTATTTT	CATRGWISDTQYF
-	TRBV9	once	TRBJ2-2	TGTGCCAGCAGCGTCGGAGGGGCCGGGGAGCTGTTTTTT	CASSVGGAGELFF
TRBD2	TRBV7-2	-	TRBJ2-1	TGTGCCAGCACTAGCGGGGAAACCTACAATGAGCAGTTCTTC	CASTSGETYNEQFF
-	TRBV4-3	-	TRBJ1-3	TGCGCCAGCAGCCAAGATATCGGCTCTGGAAACACCATATATTTT	CASSQDIGSGNTIYF